The 21 T cell receptor beta chains reported below all come from one sample, sequenced in a study of T-cell reconstitution after alpha-beta-depleted transplantation in children. TCRbeta library preparation incorporated unique molecular identifiers. TCRdb redid the calling of the PCR reads with MiXCR, one entry per CDR3 protein. The table lists around 130,000 distinct CDR3 sequences, more than 9.5% of them singletons. The sample consisted of PBMCs, mostly from graft donor cells, taken 180 days after TCRalphabeta/CD19-depleted stem cell transplant. These receptors originate from a girl under three years old who had a stem cell transplant for combined immunodeficiency, so the T cells may come from the graft donor.

Of note for this clonotype: It is unclear where the CDR3 begins or ends on the DNA, so no DNA is shown, and the CDR3 is as TCRdb lists it. The chain is built from TRBV12-3 or TRBV12-4 and TRBJ2-7; the table's D call TRBD2 went unverified against the DNA. The length of the CDR3 is 15 amino acids, counting both ends. The CDR3 protein is CASSTSGLASYEQYF.

This chain uses TRBV20-1 with TRBJ1-1; D uncertain. Looked up from germline, CDR1 is DFQATT and CDR2 is SNEGSKA (reference sequence). This CDR3 spans 14 amino acids. Trimming removed 0 bases at V and 1 base at J, with 9 bases between. CDR3 region: CSARDQSGNTEAFF. In DNA form, the CDR3 reads TGCAGTGCTAGAGATCAAAGCGGGAACACTGAAGCTTTCTTT.

Only a few counts were recorded for this clonotype. The chain carries TRBV6-1 and TRBJ1-2, with 9 bases that match TRBD1. V lost 7 bases and J lost 8; bases outside the gene matches: 8. The V gene's germline CDR1 is MNHNS and CDR2 SASEGT. CDR3 length: 13 amino acids. The CDR3 sequence: CASTRTGERGYTF. The CDR3 bases are TGTGCCAGCACCCGGACAGGGGAGAGGGGCTACACCTTC.

This clonotype was seen more than once but under ten times. V is TRBV12-5 and J is TRBJ1-5; unclear D gene. Deletions cut 3 bases from V and 4 bases from J, with 31 bases between. CDR1 is LGHNT, CDR2 FRNRAP, per germline. This CDR3 spans 21 amino acids. The CDR3 coding sequence is TGTGCTAGTGGTTTTCGTCGGAGTCTCCCGCCGGCCCGGCCGATAAATCAGCCCCAGCATTTT. Translated: CASGFRRSLPPARPINQPQHF.

Ten or more counts support this clonotype. V and J are TRBV28 and TRBJ2-1; D not certain. V was shortened by 3 bases and J by 12 bases, with 9 bases between the two germline ends. This CDR3 has 11 amino acids. Germline CDR1 reads MDHEN; CDR2 reads SYDVKM. CDR3 in DNA: TGTGCCAGCAGTTTTTGGCTCCGGCAGTTCTTC. Protein: CASSFWLRQFF.

This clonotype has ten or more counts. The chain couples TRBV24-1 to TRBJ1-2; TRBD1 might be the D (6 bases). Germline-derived CDR1 and CDR2 are KGHDR and SFDVKD. V gave up 5 bases and J gave up 4 bases, with 7 bases separating them. This CDR3 is 12 amino acids long. The CDR3 is CATSVRGYGYTF. CDR3 in DNA: TGTGCCACCAGTGTCAGGGGCTATGGCTACACCTTC.

This clonotype turned up a few times. The chain is built from TRBV20-1 and TRBJ1-1; D uncertain. The length of the CDR3 is 11 residues. With 4 bases removed from V and 7 bases from J, the gap between germline ends came to 10 bases. The germline V gene encodes CDR1 DFQATT and CDR2 SNEGSKA (reference sequence). This chain's CDR3 is CSAKIRREAFF. CDR3 DNA sequence: TGCAGTGCTAAAATACGGCGTGAAGCTTTCTTT.

The genes are TRBV28 and TRBJ1-3; no clear D gene. The CDR3 extends over 13 amino acids. V gave up 3 bases and J gave up 0 bases, with 3 bases separating them. Germline CDR1 is MDHEN and CDR2 is SYDVKM. CDR3 amino acids: CASSLFSGNTIYF. For the CDR3, the DNA is TGTGCCAGCAGTTTGTTCTCTGGAAACACCATATATTTT.

The rearrangement uses TRBV7-2 and TRBJ2-7; D not certain. This CDR3 has 13 residues. Germline V gene lookup returns CDR1 SGHTA and CDR2 FQGNSA. The V gene lost 5 bases and the J gene lost 3 bases, with 11 bases spanning the gap. The CDR3 nucleotides are TGTGCCAGCAGCCCAAACGGATTCTACGAGCAGTACTTC. Its translation is CASSPNGFYEQYF.

The sample holds a few counts of this clonotype. This rearrangement joins TRBV6-5 to TRBJ1-5; D remains ambiguous. The germline V gene has CDR1 MNHEY and CDR2 SVGAGI. V gave up 2 bases and J gave up 4 bases, with 9 bases separating them. The CDR3 spans 14 residues. The CDR3 here is CASSYDRGNQPQHF. The CDR3 nucleotides read TGTGCCAGCAGTTACGATCGAGGAAATCAGCCCCAGCATTTT.

The J gene is TRBJ2-3, the V gene TRBV20-1; the D gene is possibly TRBD2 (5 bases). The V and J ends lost 4 bases and 5 bases respectively, with 13 bases between them. CDR1 DFQATT and CDR2 SNEGSKA come from the germline V gene (reference sequence). The CDR3 runs to 13 residues. CDR3 nucleotides: TGCAGTGCTACCGGAACGGCGGGAGATACGCAGTATTTT. The encoded protein is CSATGTAGDTQYF.

This clonotype was seen a handful of times. The V gene is TRBV5-1, the J gene TRBJ2-2; no definite D call. Trimming shortened V by 4 bases and J by 4 bases, and 14 bases separated the two germline ends. The CDR3 has 15 residues. The V gene's germline CDR1 is SGHRS and CDR2 YFSETQ. The chain's CDR3 is CASSGRVVLTGELFF. In nucleotides, the CDR3 is TGCGCCAGCAGCGGTAGGGTGGTCCTCACCGGGGAGCTGTTTTTT.

The chain couples TRBV7-2 to TRBJ2-7, with 9 positions matching TRBD1. Germline CDR1 reads SGHTA; CDR2 reads FQGNSA. The V gene end was trimmed by 5 bases and the J gene end by 4 bases; junction bases not matched to a gene: 6. This CDR3 region has 14 residues. DNA for the CDR3: TGTGCCAGCAGCATAACAGGGGGCGAATACGAGCAGTACTTC. It is translated as CASSITGGEYEQYF.

The sample holds many counts of this clonotype. J is TRBJ2-2 and V is TRBV5-5; TRBD2 matches 7 bases. The CDR3 extends over 15 amino acids. Looked up from germline, CDR1 is SGHKS and CDR2 is YYEKEE (reference sequence). Losses at the gene ends were 4 bases for V and 0 bases for J; bases not matched to a gene: 3. The CDR3 spells CASSLTSANTGELFF. CDR3 bases: TGTGCCAGCAGCCTAACTAGCGCGAACACCGGGGAGCTGTTTTTT.

The CDR3 coding sequence is TGTGCCACCAGCAGAGGGTTTCGCGGGAGCGGTAGGGAGACCCAGTACTTC. It translates to CATSRGFRGSGRETQYF. The chain is built from TRBV15 and TRBJ2-5; 7 nucleotides agree with TRBD2. The J segment lost 5 bases and the V segment lost 1 base, leaving 13 bases of the junction unmatched. Per germline, CDR1 LNHNV and CDR2 YYDKDF (reference sequence). The CDR3 sequence is 17 residues long.

The table lists this clonotype with a few counts. The chain uses TRBV29-1 and TRBJ2-1; 7 nucleotides align to TRBD1. V was pared by 8 bases and J by 0 bases, with 7 bases of the junction left unmatched. CDR3 length: 14 amino acids. Looked up from germline, CDR1 is SQVTM and CDR2 is ANQGSEA. CDR3 loop: CSSRAGGSYNEQFF. CDR3 sequence (DNA): TGCAGCTCACGGGCAGGGGGCTCCTACAATGAGCAGTTCTTC.

This clonotype occurred a few times. V gene TRBV7-2 combines with J gene TRBJ2-3; a possible D gene is TRBD2 (5 bases). The V and J ends lost 1 base and 2 bases respectively, with 10 bases between them. The CDR3 extends over 15 amino acids. Germline-derived CDR1 and CDR2 are SGHTA and FQGNSA. CDR3 residues: CASSLVATFTDTQYF. For the CDR3, the DNA is TGTGCCAGCAGCTTAGTAGCGACTTTCACAGATACGCAGTATTTT.

This sequence joins TRBV5-1 and TRBJ2-7; D gene unclear. Germline CDR1 and CDR2: SGHRS and YFSETQ. There are 17 residues in the CDR3. Trimming pared 3 bases from V and 2 bases from J, leaving 21 bases between. CDR3 residues: CASSSPVQEMDPYEQYF. The CDR3 region has the DNA TGCGCCAGCAGCTCGCCCGTACAAGAGATGGATCCCTACGAGCAGTACTTC.

The V call is TRBV5-1, the J call TRBJ2-7, with 13 bases identical to TRBD2. Trimming took 0 bases from V and 2 from J; bases not matched to a gene: 8. CDR3 length: 18 residues. The germline gives CDR1 SGHRS, CDR2 YFSETQ. This chain's CDR3 is CASSLGLAGGYTTYEQYF. CDR3 DNA sequence: TGCGCCAGCAGCTTGGGACTAGCGGGAGGATATACCACCTACGAGCAGTACTTC.

This clonotype has just a few counts. The gene calls are TRBV10-3 and TRBJ2-7; D not certain. The CDR3 length is 15 residues. The germline V and J ends were trimmed by 0 bases and 2 bases, with 11 bases remaining between them. CDR1 is ENHRY, CDR2 SYGVKD, per germline. The CDR3 region is CAISESSGITYEQYF. CDR3 coding DNA: TGTGCCATCAGTGAGTCGTCAGGAATTACCTACGAGCAGTACTTC.

The chain combines TRBV29-1 with TRBJ2-7, with D possibly TRBD2 on 5 matching bases. Trimming left V 4 bases short and J 5 bases short, with 18 bases between. Germline values: CDR1 SQVTM, CDR2 ANQGSEA. The CDR3 sequence is 14 residues long. The CDR3 bases are TGCAGCGTTGGCGGGCGGCTAAGAGACCACGAGCAGTACTTC. This encodes CSVGGRLRDHEQYF.